A single sample gave rise to the 3 T cell receptor beta chains below, sequenced in a study of cytomegalovirus exposure and HLA in healthy donors (dated by TCRdb to 2016 to 2017). Receptor amplification or capture employed the immunoSEQ multiplex PCR assay. A mixture of 60 forward primers for TCR Vbeta segments and 13 reverse primers for TCR Jbeta segments was used in the multiplex PCR. The source is immuneACCESS, and TCRdb retained only in-frame sequences with V and J called. Part of the clones is not carried over; for the studies checked, unresolved V genes explain less than half of this, and the remainder is unexplained. The sample includes about 170,000 clones, with more than 75% observed a single time. Clones ranked in the top ten supply approximately 2.5% of the sample. Sequencing used PBMCs. The source of these receptors is a man aged 25 to 45 in good health and CMV-seropositive.

The chain has TRBV15 and TRBJ2-5; D call uncertain. Germline loops: CDR1 LNHNV, CDR2 YYDKDF (reference sequence). This CDR3 has 15 residues. Trimming took off 1 base at V and 3 bases at J, with 12 bases between the two ends. CDR3 loop: CATSRARFPEETQYF. DNA for the CDR3: TGTGCCACCAGCAGAGCCCGGTTCCCCGAAGAGACCCAGTACTTC. Full variable domain (rest looked up from reference TRBV15 and TRBJ2-5): DAMVIQNPRYQVTQFGKPVTLSCSQTLNHNVMYWYQQKSSQAPKLLFHYYDKDFNNEADTPDNFQSRRPNTSFCFLDIRSPGLGDTAMYLCATSRARFPEETQYFGPGTRLLVL.

The chain joins TRBV27 to TRBJ2-7, with 8 nucleotides matching TRBD2. CDR3 length: 14 amino acids. The germline gives CDR1 MNHEY, CDR2 SMNVEV (reference sequence). V lost 5 bases to trimming and J lost 3 bases; unmatched junction nucleotides: 6. The CDR3 DNA is TGTGCCAGCAGTCCGGGACTAGTCCTCTACGAGCAGTACTTC. Translating it yields CASSPGLVLYEQYF.

This chain links TRBV5-1 with TRBJ2-5, with 7 bases identical to TRBD1. The CDR3 totals 15 residues. Germline V gives CDR1 SGHRS, CDR2 YFSETQ. The V segment lost 3 bases and the J segment 1 base; nucleotides outside the gene matches: 6. CDR3 loop: CASSYMGQPQETQYF. DNA for the CDR3: TGCGCCAGCAGCTACATGGGACAGCCCCAAGAGACCCAGTACTTC.